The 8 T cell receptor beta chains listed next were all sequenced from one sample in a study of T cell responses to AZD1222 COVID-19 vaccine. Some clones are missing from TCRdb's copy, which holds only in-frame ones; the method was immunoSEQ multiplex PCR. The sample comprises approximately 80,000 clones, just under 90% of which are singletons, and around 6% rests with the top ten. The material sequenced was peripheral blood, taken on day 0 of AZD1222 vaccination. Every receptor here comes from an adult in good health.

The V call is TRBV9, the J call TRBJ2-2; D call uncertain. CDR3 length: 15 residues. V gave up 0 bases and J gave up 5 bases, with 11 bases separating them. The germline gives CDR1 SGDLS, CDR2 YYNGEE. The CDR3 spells CASSVGAKVTGELFF. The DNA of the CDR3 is TGTGCCAGCAGCGTAGGTGCGAAGGTTACCGGGGAGCTGTTTTTT.

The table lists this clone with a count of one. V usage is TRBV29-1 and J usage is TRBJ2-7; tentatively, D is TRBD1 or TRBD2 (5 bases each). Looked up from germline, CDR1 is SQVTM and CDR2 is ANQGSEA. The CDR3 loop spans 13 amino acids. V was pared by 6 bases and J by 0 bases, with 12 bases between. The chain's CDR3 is CSVPGASSYEQYF. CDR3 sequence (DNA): TGCAGCGTGCCCGGGGCATCCTCCTACGAGCAGTACTTC.

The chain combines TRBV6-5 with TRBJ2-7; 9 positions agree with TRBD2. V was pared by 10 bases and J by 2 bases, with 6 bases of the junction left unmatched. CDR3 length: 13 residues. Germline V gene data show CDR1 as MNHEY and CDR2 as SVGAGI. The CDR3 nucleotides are TGTGCCACGGGAGCGGGGGGCACCTACGAGCAGTACTTC. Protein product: CATGAGGTYEQYF.

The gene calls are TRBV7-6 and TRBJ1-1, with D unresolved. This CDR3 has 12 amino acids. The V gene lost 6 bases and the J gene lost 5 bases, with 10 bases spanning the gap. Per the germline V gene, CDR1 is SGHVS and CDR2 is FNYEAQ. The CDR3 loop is CASSEGGTEAFF. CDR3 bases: TGTGCCAGCAGTGAGGGAGGAACTGAAGCTTTCTTT.

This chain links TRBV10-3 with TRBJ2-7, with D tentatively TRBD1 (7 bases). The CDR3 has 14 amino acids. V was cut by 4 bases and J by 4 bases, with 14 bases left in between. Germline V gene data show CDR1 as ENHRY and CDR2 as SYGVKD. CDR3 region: CAISGGDSLYEQYF. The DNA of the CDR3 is TGTGCCATCAGTGGGGGGGACAGCTTATACGAGCAGTACTTC.

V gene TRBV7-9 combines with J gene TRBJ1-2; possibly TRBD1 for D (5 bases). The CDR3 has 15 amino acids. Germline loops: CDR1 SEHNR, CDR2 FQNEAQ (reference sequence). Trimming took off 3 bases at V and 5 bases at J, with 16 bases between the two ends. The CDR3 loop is CASSLSGGTDYGYTF. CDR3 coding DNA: TGTGCCAGCAGCTTGTCCGGTGGGACGGATTATGGCTACACCTTC. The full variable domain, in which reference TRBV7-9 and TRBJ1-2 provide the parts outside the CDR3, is DTGVSQNPRHKITKRGQNVTFRCDPISEHNRLYWYRQTLGQGPEFLTYFQNEAQLEKSRLLSDRFSAERPKGSFSTLEIQRTEQGDSAMYLCASSLSGGTDYGYTFGSGTRLTVV.

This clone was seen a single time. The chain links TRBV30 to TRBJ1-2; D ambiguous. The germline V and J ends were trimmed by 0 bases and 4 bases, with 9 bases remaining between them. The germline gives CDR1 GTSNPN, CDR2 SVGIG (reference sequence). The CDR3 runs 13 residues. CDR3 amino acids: CAWSVLGVYGYTF. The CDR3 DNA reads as TGTGCCTGGAGTGTACTCGGTGTCTATGGCTACACCTTC. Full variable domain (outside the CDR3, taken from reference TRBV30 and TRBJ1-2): SQTIHQWPATLVQPVGSPLSLECTVEGTSNPNLYWYRQAAGRGLQLLFYSVGIGQISSEVPQNLSASRPQDRQFILSSKKLLLSDSGFYLCAWSVLGVYGYTFGSGTRLTVV.

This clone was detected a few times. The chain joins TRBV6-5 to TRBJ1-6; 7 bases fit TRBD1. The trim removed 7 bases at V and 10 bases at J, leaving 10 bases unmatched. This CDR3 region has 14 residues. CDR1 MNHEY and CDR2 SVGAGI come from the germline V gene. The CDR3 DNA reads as TGTGCCAGCATTACCACAGGGGCGAGATCACCCCTCCACTTT. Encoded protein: CASITTGARSPLHF.